The rows below give T cell receptor beta chains drawn from one sample of a study of graft-versus-host responses after intestinal transplantation. Some clones are missing from TCRdb's copy, which holds only in-frame ones; the method was immunoSEQ multiplex PCR. Here the sample spans tens of thousands of clones, around 91% being singletons. The antigens of these receptors remain unknown. This sample comprised unstimulated CD8+ T cells sorted from spleen or lymph node cells, obtained before transplant. The origin of the receptors is a human donor who was the organ donor for an intestinal transplant. Each CDR3 is given without its conserved first and last residue.

>TRBV27
ASSSQGWQGEKLF
>TRBV5-5
ASRPQGASSYNSPLH
>TRBV6-6
ATGTTTRPGELF
>TRBV4-1
ASSPRQYTDTQY
>TRBV14
ASSRSDREVPEAF
>TRBV7-2
ASSLLRGGLGPYNEQF
>TRBV19
ASSTRGDNEQF
>TRBV4-3
ASSQDGPTGVLREKLF
>TRBV27
ASSAQEGLGYGYT
>TRBV30
ALQGGSNQPQH
>TRBV15
ATSRDPRGSMGTGELF
>TRBV6-1
ASSEVSGGGNQPQH
>TRBV30
AWNPARGGTACRNSPLH
>TRBV27
ASSLSSGGHGEQF
>TRBV5-4
ASSLVTGGFYGYT
>TRBV5-6
ASSPGHDSPLH
>TRBV4-1
ASSHYRGGNTGELF
>TRBV2
ASSAAQYNSPLH
>TRBV4-3
ASSQDFDSFIAFDTQY
>TRBV2
ASSEDDSPEEYNEQF
>TRBV4-1
ASSQVVGGAGYGYT
>TRBV5-1
ASSLRSEGANYGYT
>TRBV7-9
ASVPLPGMNTEAF
>TRBV27
ASGLGGIYGYT
>TRBV5-6
ASREDRGNTEAF
>TRBV9
ASSGWDRANYGYT
>TRBV6-1
ASTERGWGGELF
>TRBV6-4
ASRPRDRVNYSNQPQH
>TRBV5-8
ASSLGLAGGLDTQY
>TRBV6-6
ASSYFRGSTGELF
>TRBV27
ASSLLGADYGYT
>TRBV15
ATRTFSGGLDSPLH
>TRBV5-6
ASSGKQVFGNTIY
>TRBV28
ASSLTGNNSPLH
>TRBV2
ASGWGDPGTDTQY
>TRBV30
AWRLDRGFAEQF
>TRBV7-2
ASSPLAGNYNEQF